This T cell receptor (beta chain) was sequenced in a study of cytomegalovirus exposure and HLA in healthy donors. The CDR3 is made up of 16 amino acids. Looked up from germline, CDR1 is SNHLY and CDR2 is FYNNEI. Trimming removed 2 bases at V and 10 bases at J, with 21 bases between. Of note for this clone: Its specificity is not known.

Study findings and constraints: Reportedly, diagnosis of cytomegalovirus status by the classifier showed high specificity and sensitivity.

Clones were read by immunoSEQ multiplex PCR, and TCRdb kept only the in-frame ones, dropping some. The repertoire includes 150,000 to 170,000 clones, about 82% of them detected once, and about 2.2% sits in the top ten. What was sequenced was PBMCs. The V gene is TRBV2, the J gene TRBJ2-1; tentative D call: TRBD1 (6 bases). The receptor's source is a human donor in good health. CDR3 DNA sequence: TGTGCCAGCAGTGAAAGGGGGATAGAGACATCCGACGAGCAGTTCTTC. It translates to CASSERGIETSDEQFF.